A selection of T cell receptor beta chains follows, all from one sample in a study of human T cells and chemical hapten exposure. Each CDR3 protein is one row after TCRdb ran MiXCR on the RACE reads. Of some 70,000 distinct CDR3 sequences in the sample, approximately 32% were seen once. This specimen consisted of whole blood, obtained in connection with sensitization to the hapten diphenylcyclopropenone (DPC). The receptors were sampled from a man aged 35-49 years with alopecia areata. Some clones in this sample may be carry-over from other donors' samples. The CDR3 runs from the conserved cysteine through the conserved F or W. D genes are given only for firm matches. Clone sizes are given selectively: once, few, many, or a class where the clone is expanded.

few,NA,TRBJ2-2,TRBV5-1,TGCGCCAGCAGCTCGGCCCACGGACGAGGCGGGGAGCTGTTTTTT,CASSSAHGRGGELFF
NA,NA,TRBJ1-5,TRBV5-6,TGTGCCAGCAGCTCCCAGGGGTTACATCAGCCCCAGCATTTT,CASSSQGLHQPQHF
NA,TRBD2,TRBJ2-2,TRBV6-6,TGTGCCAGCAGAAGACTAGCGGGAGTCCCCGGGGAGCTGTTTTTT,CASRRLAGVPGELFF
few,NA,TRBJ1-1,TRBV20-1,TGCAGTGCTACTCGGGACTTAGGGACTGAAGCTTTCTTT,CSATRDLGTEAFF
NA,NA,TRBJ2-7,TRBV19,TGTGCCAGTAGTAGTTCGGGACCTAACTACAAGCAGTACTTC,CASSSSGPNYKQYF
NA,NA,TRBJ2-1,TRBV19,TGTGCCAGTAGCACGGGTAGCTCCTACAATGAGCAGTTCTTC,CASSTGSSYNEQFF
NA,NA,TRBJ2-7,TRBV7-8,TGTGCCAGCAGCTTAGTATTGTCTAGCCGAAACTCCTACGAGCAGTACTTC,CASSLVLSSRNSYEQYF
NA,TRBD1,TRBJ2-7,TRBV20-1,TGCAGTGCTAGAGACGCGGACAGGGGCACCTACGAGCGGTACTTC,CSARDADRGTYERYF
NA,NA,TRBJ2-3,TRBV4-3,TGCGCCAGCAGCCATGCCCCGGCCGATACGCAGTATTTT,CASSHAPADTQYF
NA,NA,TRBJ1-6,TRBV25-1,TGTGCCAGCAGTGAATTTGGCAGCCATGTGGTCCTCCACTTT,CASSEFGSHVVLHF
few,TRBD2,TRBJ2-7,TRBV6-5,TGTGCCAGCACCTATAGCGGGAGAAGCGAGCAGTACTTC,CASTYSGRSEQYF
NA,NA,TRBJ2-6,TRBV29-1,TGCAGCGTTAGGGCCGGCTCTGGGGCCAACGTCCTGACTTTC,CSVRAGSGANVLTF
few,NA,TRBJ2-5,TRBV10-3,TGTGCCATCAGTGAGTCCGTTCGGGACATGGCCCAGTACTTC,CAISESVRDMAQYF
NA,NA,TRBJ1-5,TRBV20-1,TGCAGTGCTAGAGTCCCTCGGGCTCCTAATCAGCCCCAGCATTTT,CSARVPRAPNQPQHF
NA,NA,TRBJ2-7,TRBV7-9,TGTGCCAGCAGCTTAGTCGGGGCCTCAGCGGGACACTCCTACGAGCAGTACTTC,CASSLVGASAGHSYEQYF
NA,NA,TRBJ2-1,TRBV6-1,TGTGCCAGCAGTGAATCGCGGCCCGCTGGCAATGAGCAGTTCTTC,CASSESRPAGNEQFF
NA,TRBD1,TRBJ1-5,TRBV2,TGTGCCAGCAGTGAAGACACAGGGGGCCATCAGCCCCAGCATTTT,CASSEDTGGHQPQHF
NA,NA,TRBJ2-7,TRBV5-5,TGTGCCAGCAGCTTCCGGGACATCCTCGAGCAGTACTTC,CASSFRDILEQYF
many,TRBD1,TRBJ2-1,TRBV28,TGTGCCAGCAGCGGGACAGGGGCCAACAATGAGCAGTTCTTC,CASSGTGANNEQFF
NA,TRBD1,TRBJ1-5,TRBV6-5,TGTGCCAGCAGTAACAGACAGGGAGGTCAGCCCCAGCATTTT,CASSNRQGGQPQHF
NA,NA,TRBJ2-2,TRBV9,TGTGCCAGCACCCCGGGACTCAACACCGGGGAGCTGTTTTTT,CASTPGLNTGELFF
few,NA,TRBJ1-1,TRBV29-1,TGCAGCGGTAAAAAGGCCGCTGAAGCTTTCTTT,CSGKKAAEAFF
NA,NA,TRBJ2-6,TRBV27,TGTGCCAGCAGACCTGCTAGTTCCTCTGGGGCCAACGTCCTGACTTTC,CASRPASSSGANVLTF
NA,NA,TRBJ1-5,TRBV9,TGTGCCAGCAGCGTAGATGGAAATAGCAATCAGCCCCAGCATTTT,CASSVDGNSNQPQHF
few,TRBD1,TRBJ1-2,TRBV28,TGTGCCAGCAGAAATACAGGGGAAAGGAACTATGGCTACACCTTC,CASRNTGERNYGYTF
few,NA,TRBJ1-5,TRBV12-3/TRBV12-4,TGTGCCAGCAGCCCAGACAGTCCCAGGCCCCAGCATTTT,CASSPDSPRPQHF
NA,TRBD2,TRBJ2-3,TRBV30,TGTGCCTGGAGTTCGCGACTAGCGGATACGCAGTATTTT,CAWSSRLADTQYF